This T cell receptor (beta chain) was captured in a study of identical twins. General study findings and limits: Out-of-frame alpha sequences shared between twins exhibited an excess of low generation probability.

V lost 1 base, J lost 2 bases, and 9 bases lay in between. Germline values: CDR1 SEHNR, CDR2 FQNEAQ (reference sequence). The CDR3 extends over 14 amino acids. Via MiXCR, TCRdb re-called the 5' RACE reads, giving one row per CDR3 protein. The table lists approximately 190,000 distinct CDR3 sequences, about 15% of them singletons, with over 35% in the top ten. Turning to this clonotype: The antigen is unknown.

This sample was shared with a second study, whose subject was T cells expressing NK-cell markers. That paper adds: In about six donors, dominant NKG2C+ clonotypes were roughly 1.0-7.0% of CD8+ T cells. Four donors likewise had their CD3+CD56-NKG2C+ fraction led by these clonotypes.

The sequence came from a woman younger than 30 in good health. The genes are TRBV7-9 and TRBJ2-7; D call uncertain. The sequenced sample was CD8+ T cells sorted from blood. CDR3: CASSLGPPPYEQYF. In nucleotides, the CDR3 is TGTGCCAGCAGCTTAGGCCCCCCCCCCTACGAGCAGTACTTC.